This T cell receptor beta chain appears in the sequencing data of a study of T cells in localized non-small cell lung cancer. The repertoire was sequenced with immunoSEQ multiplex PCR; TCRdb's copy has only in-frame clones and lacks some. The sample includes fewer than 90,000 clones, 80% seen only once; the top ten take under 25%. Per germline, CDR1 SGHVS and CDR2 FNYEAQ. The V and J ends lost 5 bases and 8 bases respectively, with 13 bases between them. The CDR3 sequence is 13 residues long. Only a few counts were recorded for this clone. The V call is TRBV7-6, the J call TRBJ2-1; D gene unclear. This receptor was identified in a man aged 35 to 69 with stage II squamous cell lung carcinoma. The sample in question was PBMCs, obtained before any cancer treatment. The CDR3 is CASSPNRNDEQFF. In nucleotides, the CDR3 is TGTGCCAGCAGCCCTAACCGCAATGATGAGCAGTTCTTC.